This TCR beta chain was sequenced for a study of shared clonotypes between healthy human individuals (TCRdb year 2020). Notes on the research overall: The cohort included three men and a couple of women between 18 and 49 years of age. Per donor, three plates each were used for CD4 naive and CD4 memory, two for CD8 naive, and one for CD8 memory. To estimate repertoire size and how much clonotype sharing occurs between individuals, the study deeply sequenced the blood TCR repertoires of roughly 5 healthy adults. To increase sequencing depth and limit assay-specific biases, different laboratories used diverse techniques to prepare libraries and sequence TCR repertoires. Per donor, leukapheresis produced somewhere between about 0.94 and 8.9 billion PBMCs. The full study reports these points: Pairwise subsampling indicated that sequencing depth was expected to affect the degree of clonotype sharing among donors. Because the study included a small number of donors, the genetic and exposure-history diversity represented was limited. Even with the large sequencing depth, rarefaction of the sorted-subset datasets indicated that sequencing was incomplete. Roughly 5% of naive CD4, approximately 3.7% of naive CD8, around 2.3% of memory CD4, and around 0.42% of memory CD8 clonotypes were shared across a few donors. Higher generation probabilities were observed for clonotypes shared by all four sorted-subset donors than for non-shared clonotypes. Only blood was sampled, and tissue TCR repertoires likely differ from those in blood. Larger estimated clonotype richness was generally found for naive subsets than for memory subsets.

The donors were healthy, HIV-negative adults who had no recently reported acute infections or vaccinations. Only Caucasian adults living in Nashville, Tennessee, USA were represented among the donors. Magnetic negative selection was used to enrich CD4+ T cells, after which naive cells were positively selected on CD45RA and the negative fraction became the memory subset. Blood was obtained by leukapheresis, after which PBMCs were separated by Ficoll-Histopaque density gradient centrifugation and cryopreserved in liquid nitrogen vapor phase. Purity and quantity of every magnetically sorted T cell population were checked by analytical flow cytometry. From each sorted fraction, genomic DNA was isolated and quantified by UV absorbance on a Nanodrop 2000c. The CDR3, from cysteine to phenylalanine, totals 15 residues. Only the CDR3 region is kept as DNA, spanning 45 bases read in frame from base 1. V and J are truncated by 5 bases and 6 bases respectively, leaving an intervening sequence of 20 bases. Taken from the germline V gene, the CDR1 and CDR2 loops are SGHTA and FQGNSA.

With regard to this clone: The target of this receptor is not known. Base-call qualities are not available, and no considerably larger clone is one nucleotide away.

Using the deep immunoSEQ assay, TCR CDR3 regions were amplified from genomic DNA by multiplex PCR. Extracted genomic DNA from each cell subset was spread evenly across all wells of several immunoSEQ 96-well plates, with each plate serving as a replicate. Each replicate PCR for sorted subsets received 200 ng genomic DNA, equal to tens of thousands of T cell genomes. Purified libraries were quantified with a Qubit 3.0 fluorometer, sized on a Bioanalyzer 2100, and re-quantified with the KAPA Library Quantification kit. A separate single-read 150-cycle Illumina NextSeq 550 flow cell was used to sequence each immunoSEQ 96-well plate. The study's own analysis went as follows. Because the immunoSEQ output included only junctional sequences and no quality scores, the filtering could not be the same as the filtering used for full-length reads. To assign V/J genes and CDR3, sequences were annotated against IMGT germline references using PyIR, a Python wrapper for IgBLAST v1.9. Any read was removed if the V/J assignment was weak (E-value above 1e-6), the CDR3 was missing, or the read contained stop codons, out-of-frame junctions, or ambiguous translated residues. V3J clonotypes were defined as sequences sharing an identical inferred V gene, J gene, and CDR3 amino acid sequence. Percentage overlap between repertoires was calculated by dividing the number of shared unique clonotypes by the size of the smaller repertoire. Repertoire richness was assessed with RTK rarefaction, the Chao1 estimator, and Recon v2.1 estimates of unobserved clonotypes. Generation probabilities were computed with OLGA for all TCRbeta clonotypes obtained by the gDNA method from four donors. TCRdb stores this immuneACCESS table with in-frame sequences only. Part of the clones is absent; in the studies checked, under half of the shortfall reflects unresolved V genes, and no reason is known for the rest. V and J calls plus clone size are reproduced from that table; the DNA served to infer D and trimming. The sample profile shows over 2 million clones; roughly 94% of them were found once. 0.13% of the sample rests with the top ten.

The clonotype was recovered from a man between 18 and 29 years old in good health. Recombination connected TRBV7-2 to TRBJ2-7; TRBD2 is possibly the D segment (5 matching bases). Sequenced input: naive CD4+ T cells sorted from blood. This specimen's cell subset or site label, interpreted: CD45RA+ positively selected. The encoded CDR3 is CASSPVGLASSEQYF. The nucleotide sequence is TGTGCCAGCAGCCCGGTAGGGCTAGCCTCATCCGAGCAGTACTTC.